Each of the 5 T cell receptor beta chains below was sequenced from the same sample in a study of early T cells in non-severe SARS-CoV-2 infection. A single record per CDR3 protein comes from TCRdb applying MiXCR to the 5' RACE reads. The data hold fewer than 85,000 distinct CDR3 sequences, with about 12% observed a single time. The sample was whole blood. These receptor sequences come from an adult who was a healthcare worker with PCR-confirmed SARS-CoV-2 infection or an uninfected control (not recorded which).

This clonotype was seen at least ten times. The chain carries TRBV11-3 and TRBJ2-7; D possibly corresponds to TRBD2 (6 bases). The CDR3 loop spans 17 amino acids. V lost 0 bases and J 3 bases, leaving 18 bases between the germline ends. Germline V lookup: CDR1 SGHNT, CDR2 YENEEA. CDR3 loop: CASSLEGSGGANYEQYF. DNA of the CDR3: TGTGCCAGCAGCTTAGAAGGTTCGGGCGGGGCGAACTACGAGCAGTACTTC.

There are many counts of this clonotype. The chain links TRBV19 to TRBJ2-7; D is perhaps TRBD1 (5 bases). The V gene's germline CDR1 is LNHDA and CDR2 SQIVND (reference sequence). The CDR3 contains 14 residues. The germline V and J ends were trimmed by 7 bases and 0 bases, with 13 bases remaining between them. Written as DNA, the CDR3 is TGTGCCAGTACCGCCGACAGAAGCTCCTACGAGCAGTACTTC. Its protein is CASTADRSSYEQYF.

V and J are TRBV27 and TRBJ1-1; 8 nucleotides agree with TRBD1. In germline, CDR1 is MNHEY, CDR2 SMNVEV (reference sequence). V gave up 4 bases and J gave up 3 bases; unmatched junction bases: 1. The CDR3 runs to 13 residues. The CDR3 spells CASSWTGYTEAFF. DNA for the CDR3: TGTGCCAGCAGTTGGACAGGGTACACTGAAGCTTTCTTT.

The chain uses TRBV29-1 and TRBJ2-2; the D is unclear. The CDR3 sequence is 14 residues long. Germline V gene lookup returns CDR1 SQVTM and CDR2 ANQGSEA. V lost 7 bases and J 2 bases, leaving 14 bases between the germline ends. CDR3 sequence: CSGRAKANTGELFF. CDR3 in DNA: TGCAGCGGCAGAGCCAAAGCTAACACCGGGGAGCTGTTTTTT.

This clonotype is a singleton in its sample. The gene calls are TRBV19 and TRBJ2-1; 8 positions agree with TRBD2. Germline V lookup: CDR1 LNHDA, CDR2 SQIVND (reference sequence). Unmatched junction bases numbered 12, after V lost 7 bases and J lost 7 bases. The length of the CDR3 is 15 residues. The CDR3 DNA sequence: TGTGCCAGTACCCTTTGGCAGCGGGAGTCAAATGAGCAGTTCTTC. It translates to CASTLWQRESNEQFF.